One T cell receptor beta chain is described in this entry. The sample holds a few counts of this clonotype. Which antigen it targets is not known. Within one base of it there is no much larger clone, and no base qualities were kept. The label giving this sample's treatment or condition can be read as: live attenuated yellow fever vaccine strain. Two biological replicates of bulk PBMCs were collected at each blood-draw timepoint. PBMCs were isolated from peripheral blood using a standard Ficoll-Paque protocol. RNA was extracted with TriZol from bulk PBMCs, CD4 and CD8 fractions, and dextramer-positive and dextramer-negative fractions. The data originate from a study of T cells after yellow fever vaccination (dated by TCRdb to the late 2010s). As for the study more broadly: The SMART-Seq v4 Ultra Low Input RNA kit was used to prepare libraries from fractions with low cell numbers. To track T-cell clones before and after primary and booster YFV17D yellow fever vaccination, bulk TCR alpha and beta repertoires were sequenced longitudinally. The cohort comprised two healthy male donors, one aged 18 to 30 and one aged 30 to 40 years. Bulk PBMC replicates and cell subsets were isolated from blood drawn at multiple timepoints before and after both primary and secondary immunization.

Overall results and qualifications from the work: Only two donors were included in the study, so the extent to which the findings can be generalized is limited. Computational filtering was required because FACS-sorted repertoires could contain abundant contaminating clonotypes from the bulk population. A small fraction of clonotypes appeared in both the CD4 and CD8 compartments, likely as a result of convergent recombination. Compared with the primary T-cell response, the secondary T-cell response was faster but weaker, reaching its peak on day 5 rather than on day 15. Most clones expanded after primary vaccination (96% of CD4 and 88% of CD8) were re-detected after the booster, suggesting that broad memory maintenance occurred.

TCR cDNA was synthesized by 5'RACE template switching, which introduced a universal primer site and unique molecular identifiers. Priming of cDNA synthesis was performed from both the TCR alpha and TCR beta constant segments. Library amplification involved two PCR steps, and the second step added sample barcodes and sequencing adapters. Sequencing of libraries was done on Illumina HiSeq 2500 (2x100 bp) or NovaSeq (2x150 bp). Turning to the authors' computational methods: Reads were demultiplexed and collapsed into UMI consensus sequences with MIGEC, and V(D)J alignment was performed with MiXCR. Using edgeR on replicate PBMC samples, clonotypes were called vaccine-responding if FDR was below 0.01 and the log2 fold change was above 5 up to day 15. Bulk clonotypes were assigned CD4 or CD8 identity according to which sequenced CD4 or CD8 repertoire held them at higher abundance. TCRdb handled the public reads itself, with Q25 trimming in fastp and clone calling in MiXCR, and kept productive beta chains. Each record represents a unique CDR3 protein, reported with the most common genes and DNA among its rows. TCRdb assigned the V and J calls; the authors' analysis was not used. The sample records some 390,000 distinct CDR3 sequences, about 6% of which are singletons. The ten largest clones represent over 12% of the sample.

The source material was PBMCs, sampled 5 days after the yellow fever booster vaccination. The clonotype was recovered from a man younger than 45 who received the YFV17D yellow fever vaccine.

The CDR3: CASSQRSGRALYEQYF. In nucleotides, the sequence is TGTGCCAGCAGCCAACGTAGCGGGAGGGCCCTCTACGAGCAGTACTTC. The chain links TRBV4-2 with TRBJ2-7, with 11 junctional bases fitting TRBD2. CDR1 and CDR2 (LGHNA, YNFKEQ) derive from the germline V gene. There are 16 amino acids in the CDR3, from cysteine to phenylalanine inclusive. Only the CDR3 DNA is retained, 48 bases long and in frame from the first base. V is cut back by 2 bases and J by 3 bases, with 6 bases in the junction unmatched.